This T cell receptor beta chain was retrieved from a study of CD8+ T cells in alopecia areata. About the research overall: For 6 to 18 months, tofacitinib was taken, and 6 months off drug followed. General study results and limits: For lesional scalp, especially alopecia totalis/universalis, clonality was higher than in normal scalp. Sequencing of scalp samples also captures resident alphabeta T cells of normal skin.

Alopecia areata patients provided lesional scalp punch biopsies and peripheral blood. Regarding this clone: Its target is unknown.

The CDR3 has 17 amino acids. Germline CDR1 is LGHNA and CDR2 is YNFKEQ. V lost 0 bases and J lost 7; bases outside the gene matches: 9. Sequencing templates came from extracted RNA that was reverse transcribed into cDNA. TCRdb's copy holds only in-frame clones and misses some; the assay was immunoSEQ multiplex PCR. The sample has approximately 150,000 clones; around 47% are singletons. Material: CD4+ T cells sorted from blood. The V gene is TRBV4-2, the J gene TRBJ2-2, with TRBD2 identical over 9 bases. The sequence was obtained from a human donor with alopecia areata. CDR3 DNA sequence: TGTGCCAGCAGCCAAGATTCAAAGCGGGAGGTTTACGGGGAGCTGTTTTTT. Its translation is CASSQDSKREVYGELFF.